This T cell receptor (beta chain) came from a study of cytomegalovirus exposure and HLA in healthy donors. Study-wide findings and caveats: In terms of immune exposure information, only CMV serostatus was available. In a later analysis, most CMV-associated TCR beta chains appeared HLA-restricted. According to the study, roughly 160 TCR beta chains were cytomegalovirus-associated. In an earlier analysis, about 87% or about 30%: the productive usage of most TCR beta V segments.

Of note for this clone: What it binds is unknown.

The PCR was carried out with 60 Vbeta primers and 13 Jbeta primers. Measured with immunoSEQ multiplex PCR; TCRdb has only the in-frame clones, and not every one. The table has roughly 150,000 clones, over 80% seen once. V shed 2 bases and J 2 bases; nucleotides not matched to a gene: 3. The CDR3 spans 15 residues. Germline V CDR1 and CDR2: MDHEN, SYDVKM. Specimen: PBMCs. The genes are TRBV28 and TRBJ2-3; 8 positions match TRBD1. The receptor was derived from a girl aged 10-17 years in good health and CMV-seropositive. The CDR3 loop reads CASSLRDRHTDTQYF. In nucleotides, the CDR3 is TGTGCCAGCAGTTTACGGGACAGGCACACAGATACGCAGTATTTT.